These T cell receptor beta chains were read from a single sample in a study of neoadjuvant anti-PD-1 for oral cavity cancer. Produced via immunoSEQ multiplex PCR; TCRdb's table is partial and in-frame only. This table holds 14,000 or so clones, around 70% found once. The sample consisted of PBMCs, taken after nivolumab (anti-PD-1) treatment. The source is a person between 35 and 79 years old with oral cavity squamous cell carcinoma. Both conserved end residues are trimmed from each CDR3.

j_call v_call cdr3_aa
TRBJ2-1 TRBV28 ASRGLAGGWHNEQF
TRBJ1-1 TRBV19 ASSIVETNTEAF
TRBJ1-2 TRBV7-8 ASSERFTGVYGYT
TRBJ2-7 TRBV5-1 ASRRDRYEQY
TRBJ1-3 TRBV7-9 ASSLGSQGLLSGNTIY
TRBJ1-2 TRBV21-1 ASSKGSAMSDRGNYGYT
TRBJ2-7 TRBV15 ATREQTTGLRYEQY
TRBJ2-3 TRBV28 ASKGGTSTDTQY
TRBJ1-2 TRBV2 ASTGRPIYGYT
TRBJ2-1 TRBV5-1 ASSLAGNEQF
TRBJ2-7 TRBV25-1 ASSDFRGHYEQY
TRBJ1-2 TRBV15 ATSRADLGPLARIGGYT
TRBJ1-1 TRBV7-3 ASSPAGGSVNTEAF
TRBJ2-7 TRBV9 ASSPRTGTTYEQY
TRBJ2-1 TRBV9 ASSVDGTAYNEQF
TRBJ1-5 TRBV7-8 ASSSSRVINQPQH
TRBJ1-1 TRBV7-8 ASSLGRRNTEAF
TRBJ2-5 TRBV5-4 ASSSDRGQETQY
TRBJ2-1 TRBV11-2 ASSLGRFTRAGMYNEQF
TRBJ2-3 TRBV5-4 ASSLGTPSTDTQY
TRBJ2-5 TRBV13 ASSLERGSRSETQY
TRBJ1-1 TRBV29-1 SFRDRIEAF
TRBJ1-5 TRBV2 ASDRTGVQPQH
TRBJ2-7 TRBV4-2 ASSQTSVGEQY
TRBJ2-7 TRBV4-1 ASSQGPGQTSYEQY
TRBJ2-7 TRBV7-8 ASSLVTGSVYEQY
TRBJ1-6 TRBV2 ASRLQGLNNSPLH
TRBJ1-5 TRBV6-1 ASSVSGTVDQPQH
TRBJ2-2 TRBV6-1 ASSEEAAPSFRELF
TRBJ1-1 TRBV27 ASSSRGVTEAF
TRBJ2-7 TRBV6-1 ASSSVTSSYEQY
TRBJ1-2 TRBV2 ASKVNLLGYT
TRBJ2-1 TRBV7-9 ASSYSSGAVNEQF
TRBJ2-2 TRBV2 ASVWGQGNTGELF